This TCR beta chain was sequenced during a study of blood T cell repertoires in COVID-19. As for the study in general: Whether acute or convalescent, the COVID-19 samples came from the United States, Italy and Spain. In each case, the material was cDNA or gDNA derived from T cells, B-cell-depleted T cells, or PBMCs.

Some clones are missing from TCRdb's copy, which holds only in-frame ones; the method was immunoSEQ multiplex PCR. The data hold about 210,000 clones, with 85% to 90% observed a single time. Adults between about 18 and 95 years of age took part from about two dozen US areas. Cohort 3 recovery required two negative PCRs, clearance, or symptom resolution. The material sequenced was PBMCs or T cells enriched from blood (not recorded which). The receptor comes from a young man who had recovered from COVID-19.

This CDR3 reads CASSPTGSNQPQHF. CDR3 sequence (DNA): TGCGCCAGCAGCCCCACAGGAAGCAATCAGCCCCAGCATTTT. This chain connects TRBV4-1 to TRBJ1-5; tentative D call: TRBD1 (5 bases). V lost 4 bases, J lost 1 base, and 8 bases lay in between. This CDR3 contains 14 residues. The germline V gene has CDR1 MGHRA and CDR2 YSYEKL.